This TCR beta chain emerged from a study of T cell responses to AZD1222 COVID-19 vaccine. The table came from immunoSEQ multiplex PCR; TCRdb's copy has only in-frame clones and leaves some out. There are 150,000 to 200,000 clones in the sample; 94% occur only once, and about 0.64% lies in the top ten. Trimming left V 8 bases short and J 4 bases short, with 14 bases between. The CDR3 loop spans 13 amino acids. The rearrangement uses TRBV12-3 or TRBV12-4 and TRBJ1-2; no clear D gene. The sequencing used peripheral blood, collected on day 0 of AZD1222 vaccination. The clonotype comes from an adult in good health. CDR3 amino acids: CASSQGSSYGYTF. CDR3 DNA: TGTGCCAGCTCCCAAGGGAGCAGCTATGGCTACACCTTC.